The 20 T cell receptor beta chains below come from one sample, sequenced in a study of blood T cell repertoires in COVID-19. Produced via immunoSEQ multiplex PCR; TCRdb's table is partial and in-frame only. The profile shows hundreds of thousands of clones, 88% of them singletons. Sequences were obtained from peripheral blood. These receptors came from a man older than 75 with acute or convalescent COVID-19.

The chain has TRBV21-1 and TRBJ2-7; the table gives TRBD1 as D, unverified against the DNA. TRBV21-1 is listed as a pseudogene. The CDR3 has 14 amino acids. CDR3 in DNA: TGTGCCGGGTCTCGCCGGGACAGTCTCTACGAGCAGTACTTC. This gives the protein CAGSRRDSLYEQYF.

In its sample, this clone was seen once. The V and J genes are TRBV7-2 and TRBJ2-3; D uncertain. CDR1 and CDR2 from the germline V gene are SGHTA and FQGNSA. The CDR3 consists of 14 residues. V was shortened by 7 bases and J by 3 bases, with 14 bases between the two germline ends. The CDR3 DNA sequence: TGTGCCAGCACCCGACCGGGTGTTACAGATACGCAGTATTTT. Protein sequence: CASTRPGVTDTQYF.

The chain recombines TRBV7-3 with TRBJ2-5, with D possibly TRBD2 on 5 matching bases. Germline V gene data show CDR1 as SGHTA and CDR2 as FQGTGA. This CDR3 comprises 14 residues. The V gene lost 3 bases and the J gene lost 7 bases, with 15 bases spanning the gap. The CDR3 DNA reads TGTGCCAGCAGCTTTAATGCGGCCAGCGGGACCCAGTACTTC. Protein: CASSFNAASGTQYF.

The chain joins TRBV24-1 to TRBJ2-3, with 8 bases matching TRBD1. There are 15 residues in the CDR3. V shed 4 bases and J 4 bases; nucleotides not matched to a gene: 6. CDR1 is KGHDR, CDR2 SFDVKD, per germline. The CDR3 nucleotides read TGTGCCACCAGTGACCACAGGGGGTTCGCAGATACGCAGTATTTT. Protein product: CATSDHRGFADTQYF.

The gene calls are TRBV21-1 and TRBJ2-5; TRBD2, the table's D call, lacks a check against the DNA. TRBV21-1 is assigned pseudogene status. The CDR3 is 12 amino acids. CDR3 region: CASGEDQETQYF. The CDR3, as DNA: TGTGCCAGCGGAGAAGACCAAGAGACCCAGTACTTC.

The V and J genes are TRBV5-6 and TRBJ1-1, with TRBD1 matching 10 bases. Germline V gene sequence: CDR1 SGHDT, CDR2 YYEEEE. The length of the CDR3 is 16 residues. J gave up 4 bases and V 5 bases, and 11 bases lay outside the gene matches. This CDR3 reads CASSRQGAGKITEAFF. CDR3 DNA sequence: TGTGCCAGCAGTCGACAGGGGGCGGGTAAGATCACTGAAGCTTTCTTT.

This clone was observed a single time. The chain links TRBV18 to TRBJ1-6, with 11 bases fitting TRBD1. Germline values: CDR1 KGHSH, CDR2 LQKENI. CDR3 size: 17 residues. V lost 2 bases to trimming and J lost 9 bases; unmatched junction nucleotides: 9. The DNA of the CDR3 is TGTGCCAGCTCACCAGAACGGGACAGGGGGTGGAGTTCACCCCTCCACTTT. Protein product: CASSPERDRGWSSPLHF.

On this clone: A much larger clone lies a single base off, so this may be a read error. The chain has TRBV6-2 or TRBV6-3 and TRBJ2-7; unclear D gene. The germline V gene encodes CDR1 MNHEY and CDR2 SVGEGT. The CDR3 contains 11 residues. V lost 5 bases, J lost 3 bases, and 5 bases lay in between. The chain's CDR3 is CASSPNYEQYF. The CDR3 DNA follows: TGTGCCAGCAGTCCCAACTACGAGCAGTACTTC.

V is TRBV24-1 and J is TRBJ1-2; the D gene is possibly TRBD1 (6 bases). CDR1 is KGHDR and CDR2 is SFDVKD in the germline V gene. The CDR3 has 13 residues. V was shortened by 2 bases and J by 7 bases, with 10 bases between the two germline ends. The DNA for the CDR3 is TGTGCCACCAGTGATTCAGGGGCTGGTGGCTACACCTTC. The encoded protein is CATSDSGAGGYTF.

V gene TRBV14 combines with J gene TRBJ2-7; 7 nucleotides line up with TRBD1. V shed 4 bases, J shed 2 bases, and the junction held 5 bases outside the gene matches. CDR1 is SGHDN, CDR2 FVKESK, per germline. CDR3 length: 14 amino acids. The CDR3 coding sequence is TGTGCCAGCAGCCCCACGCAGGGGGCCTACGAGCAGTACTTC. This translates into CASSPTQGAYEQYF. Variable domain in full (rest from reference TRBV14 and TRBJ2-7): EAGVTQFPSHSVIEKGQTVTLRCDPISGHDNLYWYRRVMGKEIKFLLHFVKESKQDESGMPNNRFLAERTGGTYSTLKVQPAELEDSGVYFCASSPTQGAYEQYFGPGTRLTVT.

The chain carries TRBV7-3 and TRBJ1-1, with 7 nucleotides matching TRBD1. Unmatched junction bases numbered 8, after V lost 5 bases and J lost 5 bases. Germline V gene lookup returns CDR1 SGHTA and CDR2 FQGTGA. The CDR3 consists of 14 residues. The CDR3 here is CASSPTGAETEAFF. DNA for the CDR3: TGTGCCAGCAGCCCTACAGGGGCGGAGACTGAAGCTTTCTTT.

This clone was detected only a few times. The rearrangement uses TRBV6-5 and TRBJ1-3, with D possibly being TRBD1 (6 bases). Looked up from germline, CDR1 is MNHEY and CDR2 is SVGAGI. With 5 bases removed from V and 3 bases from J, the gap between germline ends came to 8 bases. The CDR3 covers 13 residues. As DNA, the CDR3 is TGTGCCAGCAGTCCAGGGGATGGAAACACCATATATTTT. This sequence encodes CASSPGDGNTIYF.

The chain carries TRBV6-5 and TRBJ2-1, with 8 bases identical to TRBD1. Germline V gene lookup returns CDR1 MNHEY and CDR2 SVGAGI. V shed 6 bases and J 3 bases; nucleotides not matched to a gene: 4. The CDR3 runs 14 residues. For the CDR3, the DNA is TGTGCCAGCAGGGGAGGACAGGGCTACAATGAGCAGTTCTTC. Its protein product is CASRGGQGYNEQFF.

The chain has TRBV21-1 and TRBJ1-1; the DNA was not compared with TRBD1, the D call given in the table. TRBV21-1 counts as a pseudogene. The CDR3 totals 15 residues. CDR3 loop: CASSDGEQDGTEAFF. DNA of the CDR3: TGTGCCAGCAGCGATGGAGAACAGGACGGCACTGAAGCTTTCTTT.

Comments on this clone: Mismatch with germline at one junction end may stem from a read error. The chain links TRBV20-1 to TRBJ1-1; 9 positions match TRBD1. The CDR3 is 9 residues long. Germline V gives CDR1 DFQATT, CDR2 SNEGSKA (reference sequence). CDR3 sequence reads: CSVPGQGLF. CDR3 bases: TGCAGTGTTCCTGGACAGGGGCTTTTT.

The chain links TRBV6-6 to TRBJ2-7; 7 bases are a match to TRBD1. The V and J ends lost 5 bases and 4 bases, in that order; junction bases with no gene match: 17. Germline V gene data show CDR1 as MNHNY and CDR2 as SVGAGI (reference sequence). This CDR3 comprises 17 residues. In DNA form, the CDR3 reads TGTGCCAGCAGTCGATCCACCTCCGGGACAGAGAGTTACGAGCAGTACTTC. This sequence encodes CASSRSTSGTESYEQYF.

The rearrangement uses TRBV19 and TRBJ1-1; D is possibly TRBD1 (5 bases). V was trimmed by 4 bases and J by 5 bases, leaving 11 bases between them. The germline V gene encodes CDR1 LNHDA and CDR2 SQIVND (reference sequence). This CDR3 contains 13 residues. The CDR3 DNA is TGTGCCAGTAGTAGGGGGGAGTGGACTGAAGCTTTCTTT. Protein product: CASSRGEWTEAFF.

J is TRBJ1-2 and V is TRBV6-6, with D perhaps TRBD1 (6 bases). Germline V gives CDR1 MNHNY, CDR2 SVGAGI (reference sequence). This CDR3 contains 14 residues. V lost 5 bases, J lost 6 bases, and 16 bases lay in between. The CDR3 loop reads CASSIAGQNDGYTF. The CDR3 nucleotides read TGTGCCAGCAGTATCGCCGGACAGAACGATGGCTACACCTTC.

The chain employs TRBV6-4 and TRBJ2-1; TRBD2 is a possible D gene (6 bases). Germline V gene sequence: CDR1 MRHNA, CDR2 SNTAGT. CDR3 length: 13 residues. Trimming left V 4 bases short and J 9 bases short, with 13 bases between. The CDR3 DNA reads TGTGCCAGCAGTGGGACTACCCAGGGTGAGCAGTTCTTC. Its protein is CASSGTTQGEQFF.

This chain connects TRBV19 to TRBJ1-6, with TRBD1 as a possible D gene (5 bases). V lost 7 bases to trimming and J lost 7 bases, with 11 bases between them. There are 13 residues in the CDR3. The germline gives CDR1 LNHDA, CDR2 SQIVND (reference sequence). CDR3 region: CASTMGGNSPLHF. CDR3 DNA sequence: TGTGCCAGTACCATGGGGGGGAATTCACCCCTCCACTTT.